This is a list of T cell receptor beta chains from one sample in a study of cytomegalovirus exposure and HLA in healthy donors. Sequencing was performed with immunoSEQ multiplex PCR; in TCRdb, only in-frame clones are kept and a portion is missing. The sample has some 120,000 clones, about four fifths seen once. The material sequenced was PBMCs. The receptor source for this set is a man aged 18 to 29 in good health and CMV-seronegative. CDR3s include the opening cysteine and the closing phenylalanine or tryptophan. D genes are given only for firm matches. Clone size, where shown, is once, few, many, or a class for clones that have expanded.

TRBJ2-5	-	TRBD2	TRBV29-1	TGCAGCGTCCCCTTCGGTGGGGGGGGTTTCCAAGAGACCCAGTACTTC	CSVPFGGGGFQETQYF
TRBJ1-1	-	TRBD1	TRBV7-2	TGTGCCAGCAGCTCCCAGGGGGTACTCACTGAAGCTTTCTTT	CASSSQGVLTEAFF
TRBJ1-6	few	TRBD1	TRBV9	TGTGCCAGCAGCGTAGGGGACAGAGATAATTCACCCCTCCACTTT	CASSVGDRDNSPLHF
TRBJ2-1	-	TRBD2	TRBV7-9	TGTGCCAGCAGCTTAGAGAGGGGCGGGGGGGCCGAGTTCTTC	CASSLERGGGAEFF
TRBJ2-1	-	TRBD2	TRBV19	TGTGCCAGTTCCCCACTAGCGGGGGTCCTCAATGAGCAGTTCTTC	CASSPLAGVLNEQFF
TRBJ1-1	-	TRBD1	TRBV7-9	TGTGCCAGCAGCTTCCTACAGGGGGTTGGAACTGAAGCTTTCTTT	CASSFLQGVGTEAFF
TRBJ2-7	-	-	TRBV4-1	TGCGCCAGCAGCCAAGGCCCAGGGGCGGGCTACGAGCAGTACTTC	CASSQGPGAGYEQYF
TRBJ2-7	-	TRBD2	TRBV4-3	TGCGCCAGCAGCCCCCAGGGACTAGGCGAGCAGTACTTC	CASSPQGLGEQYF
TRBJ2-7	-	-	TRBV15	TGTGCCACCAGCAGATCTTCCTACCCCGGACAGCCGTACGAGCAGTACTTC	CATSRSSYPGQPYEQYF
TRBJ2-2	-	TRBD2	TRBV6-1	TGTGCCAGCAGTTCGGGACTAGCCGACACCGGGGAGCTGTTTTTT	CASSSGLADTGELFF
TRBJ2-7	-	-	TRBV14	TGTGCCAGCAGCCAAGTACTCGGGAGTCGTCTATCAGAGCAGTACTTC	CASSQVLGSRLSEQYF
TRBJ1-1	-	-	TRBV25-1	TGTGCCAGCAGTGAGGGCGGGTGGAGGACCACTGAAGCTTTCTTT	CASSEGGWRTTEAFF
TRBJ1-6	once	-	TRBV21-1	TGTGCCAGCAGCAAAGCGCTAACAGGGGATAGTAGCTCCTATAATTCACCCCTCCACTTT	CASSKALTGDSSSYNSPLHF
TRBJ1-1	-	-	TRBV25-1	TGTGCCAGCGCCGGGGTGAACACTGAAGCTTTCTTT	CASAGVNTEAFF
TRBJ1-5	-	TRBD1	TRBV6-6	TGTGCCAGCAGAGGGGGCGCGGGGCAGCCCCAGCATTTT	CASRGGAGQPQHF
TRBJ1-1	-	-	TRBV13	TGTGCCAGCAGCTGGGGGGAGGACACTGAAGCTTTCTTT	CASSWGEDTEAFF
TRBJ1-1	-	-	TRBV27	TGTGCCAGCAGTTTGCAGGCGGGGAACACTGAAGCTTTCTTT	CASSLQAGNTEAFF
TRBJ2-5	-	-	TRBV2	TGTGCCAGCAGCCAGGGGGCTAGCGGCCAAGAGACCCAGTACTTC	CASSQGASGQETQYF
TRBJ1-2	once	-	TRBV6-6	TGTGCCAGCAGTTACGGGGCAGGACCATATGGCTACACCTTC	CASSYGAGPYGYTF
TRBJ2-7	-	-	TRBV11-2	TGTGCCAGCAGCTCGGGACTGATGCAACACAAGTACGAGCAGTACTTC	CASSSGLMQHKYEQYF
TRBJ1-5	-	-	TRBV2	TGTGCCAGCAGTGCGGGACAATATAGCAATCAGCCCCAGCATTTT	CASSAGQYSNQPQHF
TRBJ2-2	-	-	TRBV7-6	TGTGCCAGCAGCTTACGGTATTCAGGACTCACCGGGGAGCTGTTTTTT	CASSLRYSGLTGELFF
TRBJ1-1	-	TRBD1	TRBV13	TGTGCCAGCAGCTTCTTACAAGGACAGGTGAACACTGAAGCTTTCTTT	CASSFLQGQVNTEAFF
TRBJ1-1	-	TRBD1	TRBV5-8	TGTGCCAGCAGCATCGGACAGGGGCCGCTATCTGAAGCTTTCTTT	CASSIGQGPLSEAFF
TRBJ2-3	once	-	TRBV2	TGTGCCAGCAGTGAAGTGCAGGGCACAGATACGCAGTATTTT	CASSEVQGTDTQYF
TRBJ2-7	-	-	TRBV6-6	TGTGCCAGCAGTTACTCGGTTCAGGGCGACTACGAGCAGTACTTC	CASSYSVQGDYEQYF
TRBJ1-1	-	-	TRBV6-5	TGTGCCAGCAGTACCGGACTGAAAGCTGAAGCTTTCTTT	CASSTGLKAEAFF
TRBJ1-5	-	TRBD1	TRBV7-2	TGTGCCAGCAGTTCCGGGACAGGGGTCAATCAGCCCCAGCATTTT	CASSSGTGVNQPQHF
TRBJ1-3	-	-	TRBV5-1	TGCGCCAGCAGCTTGTCCCGGAGCTCTGGAAACACCATATATTTT	CASSLSRSSGNTIYF
TRBJ2-7	-	TRBD1	TRBV10-2	TGCGCCAGCAGACCCGGGACAGGGGGTGACTACGAGCAGTACTTC	CASRPGTGGDYEQYF